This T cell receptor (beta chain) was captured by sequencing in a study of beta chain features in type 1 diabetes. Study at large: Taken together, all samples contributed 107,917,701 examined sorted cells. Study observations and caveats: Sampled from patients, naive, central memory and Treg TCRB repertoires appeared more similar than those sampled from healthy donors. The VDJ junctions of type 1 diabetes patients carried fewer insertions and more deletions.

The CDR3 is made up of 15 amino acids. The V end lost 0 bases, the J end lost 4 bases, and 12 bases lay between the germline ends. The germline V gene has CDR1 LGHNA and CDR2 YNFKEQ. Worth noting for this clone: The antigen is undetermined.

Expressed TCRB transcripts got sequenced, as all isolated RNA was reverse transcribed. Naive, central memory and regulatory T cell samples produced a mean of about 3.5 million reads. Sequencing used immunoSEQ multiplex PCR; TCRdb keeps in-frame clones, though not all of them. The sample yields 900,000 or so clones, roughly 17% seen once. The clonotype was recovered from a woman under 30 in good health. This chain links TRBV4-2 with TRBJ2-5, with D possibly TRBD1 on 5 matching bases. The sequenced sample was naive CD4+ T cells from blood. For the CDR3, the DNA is TGTGCCAGCAGCCAAGATCCGACAGTCCCAGAGACCCAGTACTTC. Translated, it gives CASSQDPTVPETQYF.